The T cell receptor beta chain under discussion was sequenced for a study of primary melanoma T cells and metastatic recurrence (dated by TCRdb to 2018 to 2021). In terms of the full investigation: The cohort was made up of fewer than 200 primary melanomas of stage T2 to T4, with thickness greater than 1 mm. Histopathological grading of tumor-infiltrating lymphocytes served as the comparison point for the T-cell fraction derived from sequencing. Whether patient outcome could be predicted by T-cell fraction and T-cell repertoire clonality in primary melanoma tumors was the question this study put to the test. The T-cell fraction measured by TCR beta sequencing was weighed against progression-free survival, the clinical outcome chosen for the comparison.

The patients had surgically resected primary melanoma that was considered potentially curable but at risk of metastatic recurrence. Of note for this clone: Which antigen it targets is not known. No base qualities exist here, and no much larger clone lies one base off it.

CDR1 and CDR2, looked up from the germline V gene, are SGHNT and YENEEA. The junction carries 24 bases between V and J, which are trimmed by 5 bases and 8 bases respectively. From the cysteine up to the phenylalanine, the CDR3 has a length of 16 residues. The read is trimmed to its CDR3 DNA, 48 bases read in frame from base 1. Findings and caveats that apply to the study as a whole: Protection appeared to be conferred by a T-cell fraction above 20% regardless of ulceration status, mitotic rate or nodal disease. The tumor T-cell fraction reportedly predicted progression-free survival independently of thickness, ulceration, mitotic rate and age. Progression-free survival prediction was reportedly improved more by adding T-cell fraction to tumor thickness than by adding any other histopathological variable. The authors presented an effective T-cell-mediated antitumor response in primary melanoma only as a suggestion and not as a demonstrated mechanism.

Library construction relied on the immunoSEQ multiplex PCR assay. High-throughput sequencing of the T-cell receptor beta chain was performed on primary melanoma tumor tissue. Under the source paper's analysis protocol: The repertoire analyses covered TCRB CDR3 sharing between samples and the distribution of insertions and deletions. A gradient-boosted model ranked how well the T-cell fraction predicted outcome compared with histopathological variables. The table was pulled from immuneACCESS by TCRdb, which kept in-frame rearrangements only. Such tables lose some clones; where checked, under half of the loss comes from unresolved V genes, and the rest has no known cause. V, J and clone size reflect that table, while D and trimming were determined from the DNA. The sample profile shows some 330 clones; 60% to 65% of them were found once. Of the sample, roughly 10% is held by the ten largest clones.

The chain couples TRBV11-3 to TRBJ1-2, with TRBD1 as a weak D call on 6 bases. The source material was melanoma tumor tissue. The sequence was collected from a human donor with melanoma. DNA sequence: TGTGCCAGCAGCCCTGGGGCCGACAGGACCCGTTTCGGCTACACCTTC. It translates to CASSPGADRTRFGYTF.